This passage covers 20 T cell receptor beta chains from one sample sequenced in a study of blood T cell repertoires in COVID-19. Sequencing was performed with immunoSEQ multiplex PCR; in TCRdb, only in-frame clones are kept and a portion is missing. The repertoire holds 100,000 or so clones, roughly 89% seen once, with around 5.4% in the top ten. The specimen was peripheral blood. These receptors originate from a man between 65 and 85 years old with acute or convalescent COVID-19.

The chain uses TRBV7-2 and TRBJ1-4; 8 bases are a match to TRBD1. The CDR3 is 14 amino acids. J gave up 11 bases and V 1 base, and 6 bases lay outside the gene matches. Germline loops: CDR1 SGHTA, CDR2 FQGNSA. The CDR3 coding sequence is TGTGCCAGCAGCTTAGGCGGACAGGGAGACAAACTGTTTTTT. Protein: CASSLGGQGDKLFF.

The chain combines TRBV6-2 or TRBV6-3 with TRBJ1-6, with D hard to call. The CDR3 extends over 12 amino acids. The germline V gene has CDR1 MNHEY and CDR2 SVGEGT. V was trimmed by 6 bases and J by 8 bases, leaving 8 bases between them. In nucleotides, the CDR3 is TGTGCCAGCAGCGGCCCTTATTCACCCCTCCACTTT. Encoded protein: CASSGPYSPLHF.

V usage is TRBV5-1 and J usage is TRBJ1-1; a possible D gene is TRBD1 (5 bases). The V end lost 4 bases, the J end lost 6 bases, and 28 bases lay between the germline ends. From germline, CDR1 is SGHRS and CDR2 YFSETQ. The CDR3 runs to 18 residues. The CDR3 DNA follows: TGCGCCAGCAGCCTGCGCTATAATATCCAGGGACTAGGCGCTGAAGCTTTCTTT. Protein sequence: CASSLRYNIQGLGAEAFF.

V usage is TRBV12-3 or TRBV12-4 and J usage is TRBJ2-7; D perhaps matches TRBD2 (6 bases). V lost 5 bases to trimming and J lost 7 bases, with 15 bases between them. The CDR3 contains 13 residues. For the CDR3, the DNA is TGTGCCAGCAGTCAAGGGAGGCTTGCGGAGCAGTACTTC. This sequence encodes CASSQGRLAEQYF.

V usage is TRBV29-1 and J usage is TRBJ1-1; possible D gene TRBD1, 5 bases. CDR3 size: 12 residues. Germline CDR1 reads SQVTM; CDR2 reads ANQGSEA. V shed 7 bases and J shed 1 base, with 10 bases lying between them. The CDR3 coding sequence is TGCAGCGCCCTCAGGGAGAACACTGAAGCTTTCTTT. It specifies CSALRENTEAFF.

This rearrangement joins TRBV2 to TRBJ2-6, with a tentative D call TRBD2 (6 bases). The germline V gene has CDR1 SNHLY and CDR2 FYNNEI. The CDR3 is 15 residues long. Trimming removed 4 bases at V and 0 bases at J, with 7 bases between. The CDR3 region has the DNA TGTGCCAGCAGTGGGGGGGACTCTGGGGCCAACGTCCTGACTTTC. This encodes CASSGGDSGANVLTF. The entire variable domain, with the rest obtained from reference TRBV2 and TRBJ2-6, is as follows: EPEVTQTPSHQVTQMGQEVILRCVPISNHLYFYWYRQILGQKVEFLVSFYNNEISEKSEIFDDQFSVERPDGSNFTLKIRSTKLEDSAMYFCASSGGDSGANVLTFGAGSRLTVL.

This chain connects TRBV11-2 to TRBJ1-1; unclear D gene. V dropped 2 bases and J dropped 0 bases, with 4 bases sitting between them. The CDR3 runs 13 residues. Germline values: CDR1 SGHAT, CDR2 FQNNGV. CDR3 sequence reads: CASSLSVNTEAFF. The CDR3 DNA is TGTGCCAGCAGCTTATCCGTGAACACTGAAGCTTTCTTT.

The chain is built from TRBV29-1 and TRBJ2-7, with D uncertain. Germline CDR1 SQVTM, CDR2 ANQGSEA. Trimming pared 4 bases from V and 4 bases from J, leaving 5 bases between. This CDR3 contains 10 residues. CDR3 nucleotide sequence: TGCAGCGTTGGAGGATACGAGCAGTACTTC. Translated: CSVGGYEQYF.

J is TRBJ2-3 and V is TRBV7-6; the D gene is possibly TRBD2 (6 bases). The V end was cut by 7 bases, the J end by 5 bases, with 10 bases between. The length of the CDR3 is 12 residues. Per germline, CDR1 SGHVS and CDR2 FNYEAQ. The DNA for the CDR3 is TGTGCCAGCACCACGGGGGAAGATACGCAGTATTTT. Residues: CASTTGEDTQYF.

The J gene is TRBJ2-7, the V gene TRBV5-1; maybe TRBD2 (6 bases). CDR1 and CDR2 (germline): SGHRS, YFSETQ. The CDR3 is 13 residues long. Trimming shortened V by 4 bases and J by 3 bases, and 11 bases separated the two germline ends. CDR3 loop: CASSQLASYEQYF. DNA for the CDR3: TGCGCCAGCAGCCAACTAGCTAGCTACGAGCAGTACTTC.

This clone was detected only once. The rearrangement joins TRBV7-9 to TRBJ2-3; D is possibly TRBD2 (6 bases). Germline CDR1 SEHNR, CDR2 FQNEAQ (reference sequence). With 5 bases removed from V and 6 bases from J, the gap between germline ends came to 12 bases. This CDR3 is built from 13 residues. CDR3 DNA sequence: TGTGCCAGCAGCCGGGCGGGGTTGGATACGCAGTATTTT. This encodes CASSRAGLDTQYF.

The J gene is TRBJ2-1, the V gene TRBV7-6; the D is unclear. The germline V gene encodes CDR1 SGHVS and CDR2 FNYEAQ. V lost 5 bases to trimming and J lost 7 bases, with 9 bases between them. This CDR3 has 12 residues. The CDR3 loop is CASSPHENEQFF. The CDR3 DNA sequence: TGTGCCAGCAGCCCCCATGAGAATGAGCAGTTCTTC.

The rearrangement joins TRBV11-3 to TRBJ2-1; weak D call: TRBD1 (5 bases). The CDR3 has 14 residues. The germline V gene has CDR1 SGHNT and CDR2 YENEEA. V was pared by 3 bases and J by 6 bases, with 12 bases between. The CDR3 protein is CASSFIPGPNEQFF. Here the CDR3 DNA reads TGTGCCAGCAGCTTCATTCCAGGGCCCAATGAGCAGTTCTTC.

This clone was seen only once. The chain couples TRBV13 to TRBJ2-7; TRBD1 is a possible D gene (7 bases). Germline V lookup: CDR1 PRHDT, CDR2 FYEKMQ (reference sequence). The length of the CDR3 is 17 residues. V was clipped by 4 bases and J by 2 bases, with 21 bases between them. This CDR3 reads CASSSYGGAGGAYEQYF. The CDR3 coding sequence is TGTGCCAGCAGCTCCTACGGCGGGGCAGGGGGTGCCTACGAGCAGTACTTC.

V and J are TRBV11-2 and TRBJ2-5, with 7 bases that match TRBD1. CDR3 length: 16 residues. The ends lost 5 bases at V and 7 bases at J; junction bases unmatched: 16. Germline CDR1 is SGHAT and CDR2 is FQNNGV. The CDR3 loop reads CASSRAETGPFGTQYF. CDR3 sequence (DNA): TGTGCCAGCAGCCGTGCGGAGACAGGGCCCTTTGGGACCCAGTACTTC.

This sequence joins TRBV7-3 and TRBJ2-7; 10 positions match TRBD2. The J segment lost 3 bases and the V segment lost 5 bases, leaving 7 bases of the junction unmatched. The V gene's germline CDR1 is SGHTA and CDR2 FQGTGA. The CDR3 is 15 residues long. The CDR3 DNA reads TGTGCCAGCAGCCAATCTAGCGGGAGAGTCTACGAGCAGTACTTC. Translating gives CASSQSSGRVYEQYF.

The chain uses TRBV7-8 and TRBJ2-2, with a weak D call TRBD2 (5 bases). Germline lookup yields CDR1 SGHVS and CDR2 FQNEAQ. Trimming removed 3 bases at V and 5 bases at J, with 16 bases between. The CDR3 has 16 residues. CDR3 region: CASSLETGIRTGELFF. CDR3 nucleotide sequence: TGTGCCAGCAGCTTGGAAACGGGAATCCGGACCGGGGAGCTGTTTTTT. The full variable domain, its missing parts supplied by reference TRBV7-8 and TRBJ2-2, is GAGVSQSPRYKVAKRGQDVALRCDPISGHVSLFWYQQALGQGPEFLTYFQNEAQLDKSGLPSDRFFAERPEGSVSTLKIQRTQQEDSAVYLCASSLETGIRTGELFFGEGSRLTVL.

The chain joins TRBV7-2 to TRBJ1-6; TRBD1 matches at 8 bases. The ends lost 6 bases at V and 10 bases at J; junction bases unmatched: 5. Germline V lookup: CDR1 SGHTA, CDR2 FQGNSA. The CDR3 length is 13 residues. This CDR3 is CASRGTGPSPLHF. The CDR3 DNA is TGTGCCAGCAGGGGGACAGGACCCTCACCCCTCCACTTT.

The chain is built from TRBV28 and TRBJ1-2; possible D gene TRBD1, 5 bases. Germline values: CDR1 MDHEN, CDR2 SYDVKM. This CDR3 contains 14 residues. With 3 bases removed from V and 4 bases from J, the gap between germline ends came to 12 bases. CDR3: CASSFAGEGYGYTF. CDR3 coding DNA: TGTGCCAGCAGTTTTGCGGGGGAGGGCTATGGCTACACCTTC.

The chain uses TRBV11-2 and TRBJ1-4; D unresolved. The ends were cut back, 2 bases at V and 1 base at J, with 17 bases in the middle. The germline CDR1 and CDR2 sequences are SGHAT and FQNNGV. The CDR3 extends over 18 amino acids. The CDR3 sequence: CASSLLPPVTLTNEKLFF. Written as DNA, the CDR3 is TGTGCCAGCAGCTTACTGCCGCCGGTGACACTAACTAATGAAAAACTGTTTTTT.